This T cell receptor (beta chain) was recovered during a study of OX40 agonist ivuxolimab in advanced cancers. Clones were read by immunoSEQ multiplex PCR, and TCRdb kept only the in-frame ones, dropping some. The table shows some 10,000 clones, with 80% to 85% occurring only once. Trimming at V came to 5 bases and at J to 7 bases, leaving 9 bases not matched to a gene. This CDR3 has 14 amino acids. Germline V CDR1 and CDR2: SEHNR, FQNEAQ (reference sequence). The sample in question was CD4+ or CD8+ T cells sorted from blood, obtained in a trial of the OX40 agonist ivuxolimab. The receptor comes from an adult with an advanced solid tumor such as melanoma, head and neck, liver or kidney cancer. The rearrangement links TRBV7-9 to TRBJ1-2; 8 positions match TRBD1. The CDR3 sequence is CASSRTDRGSGYTF. The CDR3 nucleotides read TGTGCCAGCAGCCGAACAGACAGGGGCTCTGGCTACACCTTC.